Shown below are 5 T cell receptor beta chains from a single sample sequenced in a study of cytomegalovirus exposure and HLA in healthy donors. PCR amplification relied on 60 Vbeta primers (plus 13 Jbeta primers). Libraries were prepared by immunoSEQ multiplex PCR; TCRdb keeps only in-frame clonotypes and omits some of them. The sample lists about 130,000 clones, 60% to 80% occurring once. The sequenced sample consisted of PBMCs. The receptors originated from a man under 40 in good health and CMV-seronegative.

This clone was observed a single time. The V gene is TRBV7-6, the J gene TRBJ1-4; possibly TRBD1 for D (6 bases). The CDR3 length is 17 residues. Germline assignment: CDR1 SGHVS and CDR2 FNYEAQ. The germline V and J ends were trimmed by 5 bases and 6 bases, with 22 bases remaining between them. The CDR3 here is CASSQRQGRGSDEKLFF. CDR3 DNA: TGTGCCAGCAGCCAAAGGCAGGGGAGAGGTTCGGATGAAAAACTGTTTTTT.

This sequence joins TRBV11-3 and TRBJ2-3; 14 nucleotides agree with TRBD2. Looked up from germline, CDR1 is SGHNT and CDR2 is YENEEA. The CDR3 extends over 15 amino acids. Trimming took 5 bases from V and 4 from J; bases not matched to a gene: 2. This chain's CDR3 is CASSGTSGSADTQYF. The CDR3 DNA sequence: TGTGCCAGCAGCGGGACTAGCGGGAGCGCAGATACGCAGTATTTT.

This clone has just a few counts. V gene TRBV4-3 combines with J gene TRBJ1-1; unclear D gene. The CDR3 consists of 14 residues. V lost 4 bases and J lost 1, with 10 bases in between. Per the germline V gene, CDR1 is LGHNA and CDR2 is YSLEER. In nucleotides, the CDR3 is TGCGCCAGCAGCCTCACTTACAGGAACACTGAAGCTTTCTTT. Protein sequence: CASSLTYRNTEAFF.

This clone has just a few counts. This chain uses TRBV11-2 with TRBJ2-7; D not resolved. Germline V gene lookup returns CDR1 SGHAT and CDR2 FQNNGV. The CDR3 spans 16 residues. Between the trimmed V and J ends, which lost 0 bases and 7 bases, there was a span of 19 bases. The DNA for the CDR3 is TGTGCCAGCAGCTTAGAGGTAACGGCCATCGGCAGGGAGCAGTACTTC. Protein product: CASSLEVTAIGREQYF.

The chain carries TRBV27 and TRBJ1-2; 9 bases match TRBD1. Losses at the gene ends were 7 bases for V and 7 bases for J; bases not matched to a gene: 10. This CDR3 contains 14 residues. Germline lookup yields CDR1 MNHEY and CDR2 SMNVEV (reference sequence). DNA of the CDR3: TGTGCCAGCACCACGGGGACAGGGTCGGGTGGCTACACCTTC. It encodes CASTTGTGSGGYTF.